The 3 T cell receptor beta chains given below trace back to one sample, sequenced in a study of OX40 agonist ivuxolimab in advanced cancers. Repertoires were generated with immunoSEQ multiplex PCR, while TCRdb's copy carries only in-frame clones and drops some. The table includes 72,000 or so clones, about 84% detected once. The starting material was CD4+ or CD8+ T cells sorted from blood, obtained in a trial of the OX40 agonist ivuxolimab. Receptors were obtained from an adult with an advanced solid tumor such as melanoma, head and neck, liver or kidney cancer.

The J gene is TRBJ2-1, the V gene TRBV5-4, with 9 bases identical to TRBD2. The CDR3 runs to 17 residues. Germline-derived CDR1 and CDR2 are SGHNT and YYREEE (reference sequence). V dropped 1 base and J dropped 1; count of bases not matched to a gene: 6. CDR3 in amino acids: CASSLLAGGRSYNEQFF. In nucleotides, the CDR3 is TGTGCCAGCAGCTTGCTCGCGGGAGGGAGGTCCTACAATGAGCAGTTCTTC.

The rearrangement joins TRBV7-2 to TRBJ1-2, with 8 bases fitting TRBD1. CDR3 size: 12 residues. With V trimmed by 3 bases and J by 10 bases, 4 bases remained unmatched. The germline gives CDR1 SGHTA, CDR2 FQGNSA. The CDR3 spells CASSFGQGVYTF. The CDR3 DNA sequence: TGTGCCAGCAGCTTCGGACAGGGCGTCTACACCTTC.

This clone is medium-sized by share. The chain uses TRBV7-8 and TRBJ2-7; perhaps TRBD2 as D (5 bases). Germline loops: CDR1 SGHVS, CDR2 FQNEAQ. Trimming removed 3 bases from V and 7 bases from J, with 16 bases in between. The CDR3 loop spans 14 amino acids. CDR3 bases: TGTGCCAGCAGCTTGAATTCTATTCCGGGGGAGCAGTACTTC. Amino acids: CASSLNSIPGEQYF.